This T cell receptor (beta chain) was captured by sequencing in a study of blood T cells in healthy people across ages. Sample-barcoded 5' priming and a J-beta primer mix drove a second PCR of roughly 7 to 11 cycles. TCRdb independently ran MiXCR on the 5' RACE reads; one entry per CDR3 protein. The sample lists some 760,000 distinct CDR3 sequences; 20% to 25% were seen once. This CDR3 comprises 14 residues. From germline, CDR1 is SGHAT and CDR2 FQDESV (reference sequence). This clonotype was counted only a few times. The junction differs from germline at one of its ends, possibly a read error. This sample was shared with a second study, whose subject was T cells of mothers and their children.

The sample consisted of blood. The receptor's source is a boy aged 10-17 years in good health. The V and J genes are TRBV11-1 and TRBJ2-1; the D gene is possibly TRBD1 (6 bases). In DNA, the CDR3 is TGTGCCAGCAGCTTAGGGTCCTGGGACAATGAGCGGTTCTTC. Its translation is CASSLGSWDNERFF. Variable domain in full (rest from reference TRBV11-1 and TRBJ2-1): EAEVAQSPRYKITEKSQAVAFWCDPISGHATLYWYRQILGQGPELLVQFQDESVVDDSQLPKDRFSAERLKGVDSTLKIQPAELGDSAMYLCASSLGSWDNERFFGPGTRLTVL.